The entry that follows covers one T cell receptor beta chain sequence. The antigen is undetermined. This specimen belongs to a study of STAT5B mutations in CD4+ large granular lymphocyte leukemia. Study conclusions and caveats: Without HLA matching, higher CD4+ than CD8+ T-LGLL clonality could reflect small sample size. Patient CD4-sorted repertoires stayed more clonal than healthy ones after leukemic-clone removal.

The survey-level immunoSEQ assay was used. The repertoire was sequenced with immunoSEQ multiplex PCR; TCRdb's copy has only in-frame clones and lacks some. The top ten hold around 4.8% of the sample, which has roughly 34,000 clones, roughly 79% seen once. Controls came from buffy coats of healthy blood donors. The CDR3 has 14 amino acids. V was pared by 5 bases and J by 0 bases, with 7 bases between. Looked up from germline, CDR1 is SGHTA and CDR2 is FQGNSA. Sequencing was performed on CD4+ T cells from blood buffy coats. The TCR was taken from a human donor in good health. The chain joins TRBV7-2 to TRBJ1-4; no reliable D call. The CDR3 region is CASSPQPTNEKLFF. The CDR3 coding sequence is TGTGCCAGCAGCCCGCAACCAACTAATGAAAAACTGTTTTTT.